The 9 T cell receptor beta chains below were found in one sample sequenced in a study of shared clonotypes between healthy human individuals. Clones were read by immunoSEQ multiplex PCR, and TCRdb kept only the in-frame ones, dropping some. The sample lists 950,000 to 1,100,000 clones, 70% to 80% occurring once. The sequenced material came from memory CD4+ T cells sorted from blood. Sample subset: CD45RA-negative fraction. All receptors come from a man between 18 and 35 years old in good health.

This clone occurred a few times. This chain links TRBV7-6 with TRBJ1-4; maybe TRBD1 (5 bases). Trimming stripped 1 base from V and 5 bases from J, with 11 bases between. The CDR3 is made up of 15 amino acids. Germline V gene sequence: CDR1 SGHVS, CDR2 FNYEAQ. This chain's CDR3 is CASSLEGQRNEKLFF. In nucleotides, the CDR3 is TGTGCCAGCAGCTTAGAGGGGCAGAGAAATGAAAAACTGTTTTTT.

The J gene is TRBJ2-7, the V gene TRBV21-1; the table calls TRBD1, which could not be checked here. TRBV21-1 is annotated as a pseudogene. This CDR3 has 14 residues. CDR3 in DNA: TGTGCCAGCCCACCCCCACAGGGGAAGGGAGAGCAGTACTTC. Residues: CASPPPQGKGEQYF.

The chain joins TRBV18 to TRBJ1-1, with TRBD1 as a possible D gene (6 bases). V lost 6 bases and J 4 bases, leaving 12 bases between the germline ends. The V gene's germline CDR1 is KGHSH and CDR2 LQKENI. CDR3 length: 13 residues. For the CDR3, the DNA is TGTGCCAGCTCCCCAGGGGTGAGCACTGAAGCTTTCTTT. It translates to CASSPGVSTEAFF.

CDR3 sequence reads: CASSGYYGYTF. The CDR3, as DNA: TGTGCCAGCAGTGGATACTATGGCTACACCTTC. The chain links TRBV6-1 to TRBJ1-2; D is unclear. The CDR3 is 11 residues long. Per the germline V gene, CDR1 is MNHNS and CDR2 is SASEGT. Trimming pared 4 bases from V and 3 bases from J, leaving 3 bases between.

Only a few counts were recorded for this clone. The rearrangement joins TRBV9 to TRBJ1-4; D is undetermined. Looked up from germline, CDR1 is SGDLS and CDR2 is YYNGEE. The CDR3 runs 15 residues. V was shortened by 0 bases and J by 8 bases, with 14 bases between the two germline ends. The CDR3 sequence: CASSVGAAIVEKLFF. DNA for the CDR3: TGTGCCAGCAGCGTAGGGGCCGCTATAGTAGAAAAACTGTTTTTT.

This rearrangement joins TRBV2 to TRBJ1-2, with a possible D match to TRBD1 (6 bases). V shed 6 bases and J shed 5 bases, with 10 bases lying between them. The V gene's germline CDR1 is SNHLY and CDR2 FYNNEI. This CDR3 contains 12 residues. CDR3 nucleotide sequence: TGTGCCAGCAGAAGGGACATTTATGGCTACACCTTC. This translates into CASRRDIYGYTF.

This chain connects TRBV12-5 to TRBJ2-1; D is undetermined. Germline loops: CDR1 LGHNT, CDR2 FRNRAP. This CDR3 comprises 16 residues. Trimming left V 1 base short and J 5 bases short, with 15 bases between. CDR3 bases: TGTGCTAGTGGTTTGGCTAGTGGGTCTGGGGACAATGAGCAGTTCTTC. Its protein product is CASGLASGSGDNEQFF. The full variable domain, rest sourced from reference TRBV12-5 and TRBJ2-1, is DARVTQTPRHKVTEMGQEVTMRCQPILGHNTVFWYRQTMMQGLELLAYFRNRAPLDDSGMPKDRFSAEMPDATLATLKIQPSEPRDSAVYFCASGLASGSGDNEQFFGPGTRLTVL.

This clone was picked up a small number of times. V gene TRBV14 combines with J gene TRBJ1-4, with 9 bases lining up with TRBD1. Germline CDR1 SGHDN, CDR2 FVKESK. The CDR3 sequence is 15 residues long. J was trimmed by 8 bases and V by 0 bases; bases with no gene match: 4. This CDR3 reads CASSQDGTGIEKLFF. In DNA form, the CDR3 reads TGTGCCAGCAGCCAAGATGGGACAGGGATAGAAAAACTGTTTTTT.

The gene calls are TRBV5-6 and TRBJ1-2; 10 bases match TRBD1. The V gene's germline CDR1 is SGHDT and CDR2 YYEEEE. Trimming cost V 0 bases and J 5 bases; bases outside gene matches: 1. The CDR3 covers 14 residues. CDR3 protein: CASSLVGQGYGYTF. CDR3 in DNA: TGTGCCAGCAGCTTGGTGGGACAGGGGTATGGCTACACCTTC.